Below are 9 T cell receptor beta chains sequenced from a single sample in a study of cytomegalovirus exposure and HLA in healthy donors. This PCR relied on a set of 60 Vbeta primers and 13 Jbeta primers. Data came from immunoSEQ multiplex PCR; TCRdb stores just in-frame clones and leaves some out. The sample records about 110,000 clones, roughly three quarters being singletons. The specimen was PBMCs. These receptor sequences come from a woman aged 50 to 60 in good health and CMV-seropositive.

The rearrangement links TRBV2 to TRBJ2-7; 9 positions agree with TRBD1. The J segment lost 4 bases and the V segment lost 4 bases, leaving 8 bases of the junction unmatched. The CDR3 extends over 15 amino acids. Germline values: CDR1 SNHLY, CDR2 FYNNEI. In nucleotides, the CDR3 is TGTGCCAGCAGTGTTTTGAGACAGGGGGATTACGAGCAGTACTTC. It yields the protein CASSVLRQGDYEQYF.

The gene calls are TRBV18 and TRBJ2-7, with TRBD2 as a possible D gene (7 bases). V was trimmed by 0 bases and J by 5 bases, leaving 17 bases between them. The germline V gene has CDR1 KGHSH and CDR2 LQKENI. The CDR3 loop spans 16 amino acids. The CDR3 sequence is CASSPPRTGGNDEQYF. In DNA, the CDR3 is TGTGCCAGCTCACCACCGAGAACGGGGGGCAACGACGAGCAGTACTTC. The full variable domain, completed using reference TRBV18 and TRBJ2-7, is NAGVMQNPRHLVRRRGQEARLRCSPMKGHSHVYWYRQLPEEGLKFMVYLQKENIIDESGMPKERFSAEFPKEGPSILRIQQVVRGDSAAYFCASSPPRTGGNDEQYFGPGTRLTVT.

The rearrangement joins TRBV15 to TRBJ2-7, with a tentative D call TRBD2 (5 bases). This CDR3 is built from 17 residues. Germline V gene data show CDR1 as LNHNV and CDR2 as YYDKDF (reference sequence). V lost 0 bases, J lost 0 bases, and 15 bases lay in between. The CDR3: CATSRDRLGGHSYEQYF. CDR3 bases: TGTGCCACCAGCAGAGATCGGTTGGGCGGGCACTCCTACGAGCAGTACTTC. The full variable domain, completed using reference TRBV15 and TRBJ2-7, is DAMVIQNPRYQVTQFGKPVTLSCSQTLNHNVMYWYQQKSSQAPKLLFHYYDKDFNNEADTPDNFQSRRPNTSFCFLDIRSPGLGDTAMYLCATSRDRLGGHSYEQYFGPGTRLTVT.

This rearrangement joins TRBV21-1 to TRBJ2-7; the DNA was not used to check the table's D call, TRBD1. TRBV21-1 is shown as a pseudogene. The CDR3 is made up of 17 amino acids. CDR3 in DNA: TGTGCCAGCAGCAAAAAGGAGGGGGACAGGGGGCCCTACGAGCAGTACTTC. Encoded protein: CASSKKEGDRGPYEQYF.

This rearrangement joins TRBV4-3 to TRBJ2-7, with a tentative D call TRBD1 (5 bases). CDR1 is LGHNA and CDR2 is YSLEER in the germline V gene. The CDR3 runs 13 residues. Deletions cut 1 base from V and 2 bases from J, with 6 bases between. CDR3 nucleotide sequence: TGCGCCAGCAGCCAAGGGGGCCCCTACGAGCAGTACTTC. It is translated as CASSQGGPYEQYF.

This clone was recorded once. This chain joins TRBV9 and TRBJ2-2, with 8 bases lining up with TRBD1. V shed 4 bases and J 6 bases; nucleotides not matched to a gene: 2. Germline V CDR1 and CDR2: SGDLS, YYNGEE. The CDR3 has 13 amino acids. The CDR3 region has the DNA TGTGCCAGCAGCCGGACAGGGTCCGGGGAGCTGTTTTTT. Its translation is CASSRTGSGELFF.

Points on this clone: The junction shows a germline mismatch at one end, possibly a read error. This sequence joins TRBV27 and TRBJ2-6; the D gene is possibly TRBD1 (5 bases). Germline assignment: CDR1 MNHEY and CDR2 SMNVEV (reference sequence). CDR3 size: 14 residues. Here the CDR3 reads CASSFTSGANGLTF. The CDR3 region has the DNA TGTGCCAGCAGTTTTACCTCTGGGGCCAACGGCCTGACTTTC. Full variable domain (missing parts from reference TRBV27 and TRBJ2-6): EAQVTQNPRYLITVTGKKLTVTCSQNMNHEYMSWYRQDPGLGLRQIYYSMNVEVTDKGDVPEGYKVSRKEKRNFPLILESPSPNQTSLYFCASSFTSGANGLTFGAGSRLTVL.

The V and J genes are TRBV6-6 and TRBJ1-2; 7 bases agree with TRBD1. The CDR3 consists of 12 residues. With V trimmed by 5 bases and J by 8 bases, 5 bases remained unmatched. Per the germline V gene, CDR1 is MNHNY and CDR2 is SVGAGI (reference sequence). CDR3 DNA sequence: TGTGCCAGCAGTACGACAGGGAACGGCTACACCTTC. Translation gives CASSTTGNGYTF.

The CDR3 DNA is TGTGCCAAGGGGACAGAGAGGACTGAAGCTTTCTTT. It specifies CAKGTERTEAFF. The genes are TRBV6-4 and TRBJ1-1; TRBD1 aligns across 7 bases. Germline loops: CDR1 MRHNA, CDR2 SNTAGT. Trimming took 10 bases from V and 5 from J; bases not matched to a gene: 7. The length of the CDR3 is 12 residues.